This TCR beta chain comes out of a study of blood T cell repertoires in COVID-19. Study-level background: Italy, Spain and the United States were the sources of the convalescent and acute COVID-19 samples. In each case, the material was cDNA or gDNA derived from T cells, B-cell-depleted T cells, or PBMCs.

The length of the CDR3 is 15 residues. Per germline, CDR1 LGHNA and CDR2 YNFKEQ. Trimming cost V 4 bases and J 5 bases, with 17 bases left between them. In the original workflow: The assay estimated nucleated cells by amplifying reference gene primers. The assay was immunoSEQ multiplex PCR, and TCRdb's table has in-frame clones only and misses some. That table supplies the V and J calls and clone size; D and trimming were determined from the DNA. The table includes tens of thousands of clones, 70% to 85% detected once. V and J are TRBV4-2 and TRBJ1-1; D possibly corresponds to TRBD1 (5 bases). Material for sequencing was peripheral blood. This receptor was obtained from a man in his sixties with active or convalescent COVID-19. CDR3 amino acids: CASSRGEAVSTEAFF. DNA of the CDR3: TGTGCCAGCAGCCGGGGGGAGGCAGTATCAACTGAAGCTTTCTTT.